This T cell receptor (beta chain) was profiled in a study of shared clonotypes between healthy human individuals. Sequencing used immunoSEQ multiplex PCR; TCRdb keeps in-frame clones, though not all of them. The sample has approximately 2.4 million clones, 90% to 96% seen once. CDR3 length: 16 residues. Germline-derived CDR1 and CDR2 are MNHNY and SVGAGI (reference sequence). J lost 6 bases, V lost 6 bases, and 16 bases had no gene match. The source is a young man in good health. The sequenced material came from naive CD4+ T cells sorted from blood. Regarding subset: CD45RA+ positively selected. The gene calls are TRBV6-6 and TRBJ1-2, with 7 bases that match TRBD1. This CDR3 is CASSRTGPGTSNGYTF. The CDR3 DNA is TGTGCCAGCAGCAGGACAGGCCCCGGGACCTCCAATGGCTACACCTTC.